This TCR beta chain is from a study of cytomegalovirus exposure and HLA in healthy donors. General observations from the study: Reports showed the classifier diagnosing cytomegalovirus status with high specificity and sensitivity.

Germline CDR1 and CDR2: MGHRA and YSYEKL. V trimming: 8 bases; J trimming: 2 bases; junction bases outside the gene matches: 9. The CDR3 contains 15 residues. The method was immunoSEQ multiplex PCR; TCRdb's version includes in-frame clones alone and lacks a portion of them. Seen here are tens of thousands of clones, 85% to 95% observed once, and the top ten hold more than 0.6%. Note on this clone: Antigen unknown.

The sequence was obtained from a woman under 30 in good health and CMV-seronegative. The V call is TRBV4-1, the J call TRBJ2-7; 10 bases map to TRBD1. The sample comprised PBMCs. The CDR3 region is CASQGRQGAPYEQYF. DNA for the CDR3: TGCGCCAGCCAAGGAAGACAGGGGGCACCCTACGAGCAGTACTTC.